This T cell receptor (beta chain) was sequenced in a study of blood T cell repertoires in COVID-19. Study in general: Sites in the United States, Italy and Spain provided acute and convalescent COVID-19 samples. Nucleic acid was either cDNA or gDNA, and it came from T cells, B-cell-depleted T cells, or PBMCs.

This CDR3 has 14 residues. Trimming cost V 5 bases and J 6 bases; bases outside gene matches: 7. Germline V gene lookup returns CDR1 SEHNR and CDR2 FQNEAQ (reference sequence). Source study methods: Estimated nucleated cell counts came from reference gene primer amplification. Method: immunoSEQ multiplex PCR; TCRdb's copy keeps in-frame clones and lacks some. From that table come the V and J calls and clone size; the DNA was used to work out D and trimming. The sample includes 120,000 to 150,000 clones, 88% of them seen just once. This clone was observed a few times. This sequence joins TRBV7-9 and TRBJ1-5; 7 bases align to TRBD1. The source material was peripheral blood. The sequence was obtained from a human donor in a cohort sampled during active COVID-19. Written as DNA, the CDR3 is TGTGCCAGCAGCATAACAGGGGACCCTCAGCCCCAGCATTTT. This encodes CASSITGDPQPQHF.